Listed here are 2 T cell receptor beta chains from one sample, sequenced in a study of OX40 agonist ivuxolimab in advanced cancers. Using immunoSEQ multiplex PCR, the repertoire was profiled, and TCRdb retains in-frame clones only, with some absent. Of over 55,000 clones listed, 80% to 90% are singletons. The sequencing used CD4+ or CD8+ T cells sorted from blood, collected in a trial of the OX40 agonist ivuxolimab. The receptors were sampled from an adult with an advanced solid tumor such as melanoma, head and neck, liver or kidney cancer.

The rearrangement links TRBV6-1 to TRBJ2-7; possible D gene TRBD2, 7 bases. Trimming left V 2 bases short and J 7 bases short, with 15 bases between. CDR1 and CDR2 from the germline V gene are MNHNS and SASEGT. The CDR3 spans 14 residues. CDR3 nucleotide sequence: TGTGCCAGCAGTGAACACAGGGTGGGGGGGGAGCAGTACTTC. Translating gives CASSEHRVGGEQYF.

V and J are TRBV7-9 and TRBJ2-3; unclear D gene. This CDR3 is built from 12 residues. Germline values: CDR1 SEHNR, CDR2 FQNEAQ (reference sequence). V was cut by 5 bases and J by 0 bases, with 3 bases left in between. For the CDR3, the DNA is TGTGCCAGCAGCCCAAGCACAGATACGCAGTATTTT. Its protein is CASSPSTDTQYF.